The clone carrying this T cell receptor (beta chain) was observed many times. TCRdb independently ran MiXCR on the RT-PCR reads; one entry per CDR3 protein. The data contain about 680,000 distinct CDR3 sequences, approximately 15% of them singletons. The sequencing sample was made of memory CD4+ T cells from blood. This TCR was recovered from a female donor in good health, serving as a healthy control.

The CDR3 loop is CASSPRGKTYEQYF. The CDR3 DNA sequence: TGTGCCAGCAGTCCTAGAGGAAAAACCTACGAGCAGTACTTC. This chain links TRBV6-1 with TRBJ2-7; D is uncertain. The CDR3 contains 14 residues. In germline, CDR1 is MNHNS, CDR2 SASEGT. The ends were cut back, 5 bases at V and 2 bases at J, with 13 bases in the middle.